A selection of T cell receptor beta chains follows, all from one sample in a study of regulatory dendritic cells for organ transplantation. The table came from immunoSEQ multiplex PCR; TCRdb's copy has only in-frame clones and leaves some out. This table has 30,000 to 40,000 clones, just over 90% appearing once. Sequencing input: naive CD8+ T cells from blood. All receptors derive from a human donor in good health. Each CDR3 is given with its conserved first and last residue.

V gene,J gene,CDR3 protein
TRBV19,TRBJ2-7,CATRDRYYEQYF
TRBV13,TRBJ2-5,CASGRQGQETQYF
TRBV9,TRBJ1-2,CASSDRGQGDYGYTF
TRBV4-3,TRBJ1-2,CASSQEPGGANYGYTF
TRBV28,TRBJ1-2,CASSPGLSSYGYTF
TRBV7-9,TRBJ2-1,CASSPLQLETYNEQFF
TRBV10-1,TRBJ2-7,CASMLSPRAIYEQYF
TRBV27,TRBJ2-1,CASSLPLASGRINEQFF
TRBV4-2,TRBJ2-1,CASSQEGSSWKFF
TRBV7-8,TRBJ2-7,CASSLGLAVEQYF
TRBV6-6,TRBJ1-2,CASSYFGGYTF
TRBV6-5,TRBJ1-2,CASSVAGTSGYTF
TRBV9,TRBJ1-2,CASSEAPDGYTF
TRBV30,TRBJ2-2,CAWSTKTGELFF
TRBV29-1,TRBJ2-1,CSVELGASYNEQFF
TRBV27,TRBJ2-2,CASSLSLAGEDTGELFF
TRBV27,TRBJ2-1,CASSYGQSGNEQFF
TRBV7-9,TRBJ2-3,CASSVGTDTQYF
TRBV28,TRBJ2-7,CASSPGQGVIPYEQYF
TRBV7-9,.,CASSYSGSLGGFEQYF
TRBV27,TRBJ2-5,CASRTRGRNQETQYF
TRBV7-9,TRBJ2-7,CASSPPGQGIRMEQYF